This T cell receptor (beta chain) was documented in a study of blood T cell repertoires in COVID-19. Study background: Sources were T cells, B-cell-depleted T cells, or PBMCs; the material itself was cDNA or gDNA.

Libraries were prepared by immunoSEQ multiplex PCR; TCRdb keeps only in-frame clonotypes and omits some of them. The table shows 150,000 to 200,000 clones, with 86% occurring only once. To note about this clone: Other DNA sequences of this sample code for an identical CDR3.

Looked up from germline, CDR1 is LNHDA and CDR2 is SQIVND (reference sequence). The CDR3 is 15 amino acids. The J segment lost 1 base and the V segment lost 2 bases, leaving 4 bases of the junction unmatched. V usage is TRBV19 and J usage is TRBJ1-1; 7 bases map to TRBD1. The sequencing sample was made of peripheral blood. This receptor was obtained from a woman aged 25 to 39 with active or convalescent COVID-19. The CDR3 coding sequence is TGTGCCAGTAGTATACGACAGGGTGGGAACACTGAAGCTTTCTTT. The encoded protein is CASSIRQGGNTEAFF. Using reference TRBV19 and TRBJ1-1 for the parts outside the CDR3, the full variable domain is DGGITQSPKYLFRKEGQNVTLSCEQNLNHDAMYWYRQDPGQGLRLIYYSQIVNDFQKGDIAEGYSVSREKKESFPLTVTSAQKNPTAFYLCASSIRQGGNTEAFFGQGTRLTVV.